This T cell receptor (beta chain) was observed in a study of blood T cell repertoires in COVID-19. Study-wide background: Acute-phase and convalescent COVID-19 samples originated in the United States, Italy and Spain. PBMCs, B-cell-depleted T cells, or T cells provided the cDNA or gDNA that made up the material.

The authors' processing: Scientists estimated how many nucleated cells there were by amplifying reference gene primers. Libraries were prepared by immunoSEQ multiplex PCR; TCRdb keeps only in-frame clonotypes and omits some of them. V and J calls plus clone size are reproduced from that table; the DNA served to infer D and trimming. This sample has 210,000 or so clones, with roughly 80% found just once. V was pared by 3 bases and J by 5 bases, with 14 bases between. This CDR3 spans 15 amino acids. From germline, CDR1 is GTSNPN and CDR2 SVGIG (reference sequence). This clone was seen a single time. Sequencing was performed on peripheral blood. The TCR comes from a human donor in a cohort sampled during active COVID-19. This chain connects TRBV30 to TRBJ1-6; D not certain. CDR3 DNA: TGTGCCTGGAGGGAAACGGGGTTCAATAATTCACCCCTCCACTTT. It encodes CAWRETGFNNSPLHF.